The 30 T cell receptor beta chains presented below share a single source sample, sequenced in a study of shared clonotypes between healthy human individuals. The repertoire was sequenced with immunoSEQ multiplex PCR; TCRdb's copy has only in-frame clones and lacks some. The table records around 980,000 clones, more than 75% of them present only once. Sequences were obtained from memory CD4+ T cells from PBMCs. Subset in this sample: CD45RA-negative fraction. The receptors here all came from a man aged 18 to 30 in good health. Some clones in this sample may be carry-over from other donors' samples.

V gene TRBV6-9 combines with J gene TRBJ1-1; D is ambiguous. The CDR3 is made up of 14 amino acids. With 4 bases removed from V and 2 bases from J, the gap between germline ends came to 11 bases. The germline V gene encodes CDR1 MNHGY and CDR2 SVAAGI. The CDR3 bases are TGTGCCAGCAGTTTAAGGGCAGACAACACTGAAGCTTTCTTT. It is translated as CASSLRADNTEAFF.

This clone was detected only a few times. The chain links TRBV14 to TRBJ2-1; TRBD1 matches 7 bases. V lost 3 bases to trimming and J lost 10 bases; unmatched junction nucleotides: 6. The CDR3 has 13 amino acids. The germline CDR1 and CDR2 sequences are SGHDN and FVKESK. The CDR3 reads CASSQFLQGEQFF. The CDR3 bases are TGTGCCAGCAGCCAGTTTCTACAGGGGGAGCAGTTCTTC.

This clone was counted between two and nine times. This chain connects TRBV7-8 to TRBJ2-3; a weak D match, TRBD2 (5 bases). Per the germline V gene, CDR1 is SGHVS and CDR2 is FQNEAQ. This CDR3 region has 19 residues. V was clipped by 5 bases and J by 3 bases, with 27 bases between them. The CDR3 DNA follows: TGTGCCAGCAGCCTAAAACGGGCGGGCGTCACTAGATGGACAGATACGCAGTATTTT. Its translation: CASSLKRAGVTRWTDTQYF.

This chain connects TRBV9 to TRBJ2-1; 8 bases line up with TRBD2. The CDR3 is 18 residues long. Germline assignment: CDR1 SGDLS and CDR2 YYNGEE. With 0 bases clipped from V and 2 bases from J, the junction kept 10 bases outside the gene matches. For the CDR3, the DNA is TGTGCCAGCAGCGTAGGAGGGGCCGGGACTAGGCCCTACAATGAGCAGTTCTTC. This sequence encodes CASSVGGAGTRPYNEQFF.

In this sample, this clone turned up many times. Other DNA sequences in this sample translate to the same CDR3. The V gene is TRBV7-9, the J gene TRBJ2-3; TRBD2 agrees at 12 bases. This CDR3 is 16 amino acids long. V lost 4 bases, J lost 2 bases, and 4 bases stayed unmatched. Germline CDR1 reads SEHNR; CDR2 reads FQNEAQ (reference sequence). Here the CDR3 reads CASSSTSGRPTDTQYF. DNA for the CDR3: TGTGCCAGCAGCTCGACTAGCGGGAGACCCACAGATACGCAGTATTTT.

Written as DNA, the CDR3 is TGTGCCAGCAGCTCCCCCTGGGGAGGGAGGGATGAGCAGTTCTTC. Amino acid sequence: CASSSPWGGRDEQFF. The rearrangement links TRBV7-2 to TRBJ2-1; 7 bases line up with TRBD2. CDR1 SGHTA and CDR2 FQGNSA come from the germline V gene. The CDR3 has 15 residues. J was trimmed by 8 bases and V by 4 bases; bases with no gene match: 11.

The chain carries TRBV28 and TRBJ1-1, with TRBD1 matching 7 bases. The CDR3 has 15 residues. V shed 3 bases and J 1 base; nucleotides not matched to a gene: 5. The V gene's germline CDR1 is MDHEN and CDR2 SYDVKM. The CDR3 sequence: CASSLTGRRNTEAFF. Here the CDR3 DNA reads TGTGCCAGCAGTTTGACAGGGAGGAGGAACACTGAAGCTTTCTTT.

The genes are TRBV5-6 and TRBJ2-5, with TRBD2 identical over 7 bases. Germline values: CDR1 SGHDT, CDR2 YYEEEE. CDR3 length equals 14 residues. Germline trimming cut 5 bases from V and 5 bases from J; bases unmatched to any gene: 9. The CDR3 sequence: CASSWTLGGETQYF. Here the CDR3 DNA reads TGTGCCAGCAGTTGGACCTTGGGGGGGGAGACCCAGTACTTC.

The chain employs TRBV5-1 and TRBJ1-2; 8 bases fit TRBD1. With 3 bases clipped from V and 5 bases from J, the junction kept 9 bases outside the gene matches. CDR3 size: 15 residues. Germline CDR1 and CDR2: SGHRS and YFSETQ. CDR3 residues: CASSSTGGSSYGYTF. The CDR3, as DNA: TGCGCCAGCAGCTCAACAGGGGGTAGTTCGTATGGCTACACCTTC. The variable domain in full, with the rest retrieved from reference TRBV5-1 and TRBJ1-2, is KAGVTQTPRYLIKTRGQQVTLSCSPISGHRSVSWYQQTPGQGLQFLFEYFSETQRNKGNFPGRFSGRQFSNSRSEMNVSTLELGDSALYLCASSSTGGSSYGYTFGSGTRLTVV.

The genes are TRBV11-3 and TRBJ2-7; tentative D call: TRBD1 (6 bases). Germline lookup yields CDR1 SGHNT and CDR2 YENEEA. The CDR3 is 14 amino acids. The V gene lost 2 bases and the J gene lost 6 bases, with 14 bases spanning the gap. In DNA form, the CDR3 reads TGTGCCAGCAGCTTAAGATTGGGGGCCAGCGAGCAGTACTTC. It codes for CASSLRLGASEQYF.

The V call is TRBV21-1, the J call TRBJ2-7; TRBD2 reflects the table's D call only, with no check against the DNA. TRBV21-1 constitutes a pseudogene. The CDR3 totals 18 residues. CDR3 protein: CASSKGEVGGRAVYEQYF. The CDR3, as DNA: TGTGCCAGCAGCAAAGGGGAGGTAGGCGGGAGGGCCGTCTACGAGCAGTACTTC.

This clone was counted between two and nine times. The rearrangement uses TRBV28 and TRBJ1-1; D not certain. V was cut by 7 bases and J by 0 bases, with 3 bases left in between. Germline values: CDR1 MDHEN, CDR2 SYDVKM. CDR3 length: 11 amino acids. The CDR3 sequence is CASNLNTEAFF. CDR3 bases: TGTGCCAGCAACCTGAACACTGAAGCTTTCTTT.

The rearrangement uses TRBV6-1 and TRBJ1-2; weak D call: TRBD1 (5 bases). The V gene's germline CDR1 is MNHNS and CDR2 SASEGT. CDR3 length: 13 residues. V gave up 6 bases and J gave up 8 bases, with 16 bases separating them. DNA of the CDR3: TGTGCCAGCAGAGAGGGGTACGTTTTAGGCTACACCTTC. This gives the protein CASREGYVLGYTF.

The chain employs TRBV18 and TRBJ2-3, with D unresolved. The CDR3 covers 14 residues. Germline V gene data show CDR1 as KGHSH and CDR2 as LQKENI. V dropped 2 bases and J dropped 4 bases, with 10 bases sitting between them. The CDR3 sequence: CASSPIGGADTQYF. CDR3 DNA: TGTGCCAGCTCACCAATCGGTGGCGCAGATACGCAGTATTTT.

The CDR3 reads CASSLPTLSSGNTIYF. The CDR3 DNA sequence: TGTGCCAGCAGTTTACCGACACTAAGCTCTGGAAACACCATATATTTT. This rearrangement joins TRBV28 to TRBJ1-3, with D unclear. Trimming shortened V by 2 bases and J by 0 bases, and 11 bases separated the two germline ends. The CDR3 is 16 residues long. Germline V gene lookup returns CDR1 MDHEN and CDR2 SYDVKM.

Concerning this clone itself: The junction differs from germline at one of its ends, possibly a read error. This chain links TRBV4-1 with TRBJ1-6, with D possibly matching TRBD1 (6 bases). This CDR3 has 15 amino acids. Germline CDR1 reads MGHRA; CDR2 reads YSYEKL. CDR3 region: CAGSQDDRWYSPLHF. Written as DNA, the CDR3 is TGCGCCGGCAGCCAAGACGACAGGTGGTACTCACCCCTCCACTTT.

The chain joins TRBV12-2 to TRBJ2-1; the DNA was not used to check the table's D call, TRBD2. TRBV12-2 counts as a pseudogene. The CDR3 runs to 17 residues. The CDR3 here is CASRPTSGDPRYNEQFF. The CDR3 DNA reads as TGTGCAAGTCGCCCGACTAGCGGGGACCCTCGATACAATGAGCAGTTCTTC.

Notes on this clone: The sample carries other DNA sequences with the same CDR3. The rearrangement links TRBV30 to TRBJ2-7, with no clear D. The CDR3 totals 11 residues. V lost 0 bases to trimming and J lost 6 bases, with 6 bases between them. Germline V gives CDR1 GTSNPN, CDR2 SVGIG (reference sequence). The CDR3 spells CAWSVQGEQYF. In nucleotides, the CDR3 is TGTGCCTGGAGTGTACAAGGCGAGCAGTACTTC.

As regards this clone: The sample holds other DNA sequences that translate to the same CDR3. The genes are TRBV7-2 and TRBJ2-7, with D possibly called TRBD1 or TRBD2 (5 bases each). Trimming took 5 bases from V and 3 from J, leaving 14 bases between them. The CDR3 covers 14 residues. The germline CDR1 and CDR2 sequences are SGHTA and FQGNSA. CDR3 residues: CASSPRDGGYEQYF. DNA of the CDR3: TGTGCCAGCAGCCCCCGAGATGGGGGCTACGAGCAGTACTTC.

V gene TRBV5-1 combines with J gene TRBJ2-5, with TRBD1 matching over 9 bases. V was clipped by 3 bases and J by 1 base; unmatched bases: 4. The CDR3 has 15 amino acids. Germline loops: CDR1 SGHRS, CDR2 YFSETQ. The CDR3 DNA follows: TGCGCCAGCAGCTCCGGACAGGGGACCCAAGAGACCCAGTACTTC. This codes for CASSSGQGTQETQYF.

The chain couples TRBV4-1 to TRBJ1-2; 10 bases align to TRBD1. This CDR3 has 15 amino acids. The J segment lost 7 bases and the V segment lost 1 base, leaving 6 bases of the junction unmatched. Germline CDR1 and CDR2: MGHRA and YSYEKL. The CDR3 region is CASSQAGTGDRGYTF. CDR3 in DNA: TGCGCCAGCAGCCAAGCGGGGACAGGGGATCGTGGCTACACCTTC.

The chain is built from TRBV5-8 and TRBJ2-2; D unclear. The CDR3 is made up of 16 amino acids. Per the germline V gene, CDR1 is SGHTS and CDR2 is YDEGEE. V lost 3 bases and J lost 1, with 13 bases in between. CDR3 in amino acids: CASSSRASRNTGELFF. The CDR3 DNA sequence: TGTGCCAGCAGCTCCCGGGCCAGCAGGAACACCGGGGAGCTGTTTTTT. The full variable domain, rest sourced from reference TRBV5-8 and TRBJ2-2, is EAGVTQSPTHLIKTRGQQATLRCSPISGHTSVYWYQQALGLGLQFLLWYDEGEERNRGNFPPRFSGRQFPNYSSELNVNALELEDSALYLCASSSRASRNTGELFFGEGSRLTVL.

For the CDR3, the DNA is TGTGCCAGCAGCCCACCCGGCCATAGCGGTTCCTACGAGCAGTACTTC. Protein sequence: CASSPPGHSGSYEQYF. This rearrangement joins TRBV14 to TRBJ2-7; D might be TRBD2 (6 bases). CDR3 length: 16 amino acids. The V and J ends lost 4 bases and 1 base respectively, with 17 bases between them. Germline V gene data show CDR1 as SGHDN and CDR2 as FVKESK.

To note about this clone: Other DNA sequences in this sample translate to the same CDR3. Here the CDR3 reads CASSFLYEQYF. The CDR3 DNA reads as TGTGCCAGCAGCTTTTTGTACGAGCAGTACTTC. The V and J genes are TRBV5-4 and TRBJ2-7, with D uncertain. In germline, CDR1 is SGHNT, CDR2 YYREEE (reference sequence). The CDR3 is made up of 11 amino acids. V was cut by 2 bases and J by 4 bases, with 4 bases left in between.

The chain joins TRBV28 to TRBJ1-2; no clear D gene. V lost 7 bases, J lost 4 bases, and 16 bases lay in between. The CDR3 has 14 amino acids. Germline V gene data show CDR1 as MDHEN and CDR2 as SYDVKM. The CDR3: CASTSAAGSYGYTF. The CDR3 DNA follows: TGTGCCAGCACATCCGCCGCGGGTTCCTATGGCTACACCTTC.

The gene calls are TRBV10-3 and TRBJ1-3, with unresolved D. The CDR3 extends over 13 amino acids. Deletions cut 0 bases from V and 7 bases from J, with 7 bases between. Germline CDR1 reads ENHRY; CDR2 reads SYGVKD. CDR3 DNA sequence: TGTGCCATCAGTGAGTCCCGAAGGAACACCATATATTTT. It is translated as CAISESRRNTIYF.

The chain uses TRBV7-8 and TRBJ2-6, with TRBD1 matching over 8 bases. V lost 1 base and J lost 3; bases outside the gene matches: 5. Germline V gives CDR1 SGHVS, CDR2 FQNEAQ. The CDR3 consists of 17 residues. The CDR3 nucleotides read TGTGCCAGCAGCTTAGGGACAGGGAGGAGTGGGGCCAACGTCCTGACTTTC. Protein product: CASSLGTGRSGANVLTF.

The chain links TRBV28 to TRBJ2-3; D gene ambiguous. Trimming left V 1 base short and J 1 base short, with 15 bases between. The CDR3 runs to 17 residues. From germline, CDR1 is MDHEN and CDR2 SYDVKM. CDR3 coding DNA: TGTGCCAGCAGTTTATCGACCTTACTACTGGGCACAGATACGCAGTATTTT. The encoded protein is CASSLSTLLLGTDTQYF.

CDR3 residues: CASSHDVRGGGYTF. For the CDR3, the DNA is TGTGCCAGCAGCCACGACGTCCGGGGGGGTGGCTACACCTTC. The chain carries TRBV7-9 and TRBJ1-2; TRBD1 is a possible D gene (5 bases). The CDR3 is 14 amino acids. V was clipped by 5 bases and J by 7 bases, with 17 bases between them. CDR1 and CDR2 (germline): SEHNR, FQNEAQ (reference sequence). Drawing the rest from reference TRBV7-9 and TRBJ1-2, the complete variable domain is DTGVSQNPRHKITKRGQNVTFRCDPISEHNRLYWYRQTLGQGPEFLTYFQNEAQLEKSRLLSDRFSAERPKGSFSTLEIQRTEQGDSAMYLCASSHDVRGGGYTFGSGTRLTVV.

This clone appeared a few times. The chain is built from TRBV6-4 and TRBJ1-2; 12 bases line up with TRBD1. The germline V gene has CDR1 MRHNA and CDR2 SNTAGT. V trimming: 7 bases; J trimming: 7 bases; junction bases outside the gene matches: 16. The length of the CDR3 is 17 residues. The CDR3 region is CASKESGDRGRIGGYTF. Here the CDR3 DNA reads TGTGCCAGCAAAGAATCCGGGGACAGGGGGCGGATAGGTGGCTACACCTTC.